Described below is a single TCR beta chain sequence and its context. Per the original data handling: Amplified reference gene primers provided the basis for estimating nucleated cell counts. Method: immunoSEQ multiplex PCR; TCRdb's copy keeps in-frame clones and lacks some. V and J calls and clone size are as listed in that table; D and trimming were resolved from the DNA. The sample yields 250,000 or so clones, just under 85% seen once. Germline V CDR1 and CDR2: LGHDT, YNNKEL (reference sequence). The V gene lost 7 bases and the J gene lost 1 base, with 12 bases spanning the gap. The CDR3 length is 14 residues. The data were obtained in a study of blood T cell repertoires in COVID-19. About the study: The United States, Italy and Spain provided the acute and convalescent COVID-19 samples. PBMCs, B-cell-depleted T cells, or T cells provided the cDNA or gDNA that made up the material.

The chain joins TRBV3-1 (or the pseudogene TRBV3-2) to TRBJ2-3, with D possibly TRBD1 on 5 matching bases. Specimen: peripheral blood. The sequence was collected from an elderly man with acute or convalescent COVID-19. Here the CDR3 reads CASTLQGGTDTQYF. CDR3 coding DNA: TGTGCCAGCACCTTACAAGGGGGCACAGATACGCAGTATTTT.